Below are 26 T cell receptor beta chains sequenced from a single sample in a study of blood T cells in healthy people across ages. Then a second PCR, running roughly 7 to 12 cycles, was carried out with a sample-barcoded 5' primer and a J-beta primer mix. TCRdb fed the 5' RACE reads into MiXCR, producing one record per CDR3 protein. Of fewer than 1,200,000 distinct CDR3 sequences listed, about 23% were seen once; the top ten hold 0.65% to 0.95%. The same data also went into a second study, on T cells of mothers and their children.

The specimen was blood. The receptors here all came from a girl aged 2-9 years in good health.

The chain uses TRBV12-3 or TRBV12-4 and TRBJ1-2; no clear D. The CDR3 has 13 amino acids. Trimming took off 4 bases at V and 5 bases at J, with 11 bases between the two ends. The CDR3, as DNA: TGTGCCAGCAGTTGGAGGTCGGGGTATGGCTACACCTTC. This encodes CASSWRSGYGYTF.

This clonotype was found a few times. The chain is built from TRBV7-7 and TRBJ2-5, with D perhaps TRBD2 (6 bases). Matching the DNA end better, TRBJ2-7 makes the J call doubtful. CDR1 and CDR2 from the germline V gene are SSHAT and FNYEAQ (reference sequence). This CDR3 has 11 amino acids. CDR3 amino acids: CTSSSGYEQYF. The CDR3 nucleotides read TGTACTAGCAGCTCCGGCTACGAGCAGTACTTC.

The V gene is TRBV7-9, the J gene TRBJ2-7, with D tentatively TRBD2 (5 bases). Germline lookup yields CDR1 SEHNR and CDR2 FQNEAQ (reference sequence). The CDR3 loop spans 13 amino acids. V lost 0 bases to trimming and J lost 6 bases, with 9 bases between them. The CDR3 region is CASSLAEAPEQYF. Here the CDR3 DNA reads TGTGCCAGCAGCTTAGCGGAGGCGCCCGAGCAGTACTTC.

The genes are TRBV12-3 or TRBV12-4 and TRBJ1-5; D gene uncertain. This CDR3 has 15 residues. The germline V and J ends were trimmed by 2 bases and 1 base, with 9 bases remaining between them. As DNA, the CDR3 is TGTGCCAGCAGTTTATTCAGGACCAGCAATCAGCCCCAGCATTTT. This translates into CASSLFRTSNQPQHF.

The V call is TRBV7-2, the J call TRBJ2-1, with D possibly TRBD2 on 6 matching bases. CDR1 is SGHTA and CDR2 is FQGNSA in the germline V gene. V lost 1 base, J lost 14 bases, and 18 bases lay in between. This CDR3 region has 14 residues. Here the CDR3 DNA reads TGTGCCAGCAGCTTAGAACGCGGGGCCCGGATAAAGTTCTTC. This encodes CASSLERGARIKFF.

The chain links TRBV20-1 to TRBJ1-2, with a possible D match to TRBD1 (6 bases). CDR3 size: 15 residues. Trimming pared 3 bases from V and 0 bases from J, leaving 14 bases between. Germline loops: CDR1 DFQATT, CDR2 SNEGSKA (reference sequence). In DNA, the CDR3 is TGCAGTGCTAGGCCACAGGGCACATCTAACTATGGCTACACCTTC. Residues: CSARPQGTSNYGYTF.

There are a few counts of this clonotype. The V gene is TRBV6-5, the J gene TRBJ1-1; no firm D call. Between the trimmed V and J ends, which lost 0 bases and 0 bases, there was a span of 5 bases. Germline values: CDR1 MNHEY, CDR2 SVGAGI. The CDR3 is 14 residues long. CDR3 nucleotides: TGTGCCAGCAGTTACTCCGGGGTGAACACTGAAGCTTTCTTT. It codes for CASSYSGVNTEAFF.

This clonotype was observed many times. This sequence joins TRBV3-1 and TRBJ2-5; possibly TRBD1 for D (6 bases). V lost 0 bases and J 1 base, leaving 12 bases between the germline ends. This CDR3 is built from 16 residues. Germline values: CDR1 LGHDT, CDR2 YNNKEL (reference sequence). The CDR3 sequence: CASSQEWLRGQETQYF. The DNA for the CDR3 is TGTGCCAGCAGCCAAGAATGGCTCAGGGGCCAAGAGACCCAGTACTTC.

This chain uses TRBV11-2 with TRBJ2-5; 9 bases map to TRBD1. The V segment lost 4 bases and the J segment 2 bases; nucleotides outside the gene matches: 8. The germline gives CDR1 SGHAT, CDR2 FQNNGV. The CDR3 covers 16 residues. CDR3 DNA sequence: TGTGCCAGCAGCTCAGATCCCGGGACAGGGCAAGAGACCCAGTACTTC. Protein sequence: CASSSDPGTGQETQYF.

The gene calls are TRBV7-2 and TRBJ2-5; D is unresolved. Trimming took off 5 bases at V and 1 base at J, with 11 bases between the two ends. Germline lookup yields CDR1 SGHTA and CDR2 FQGNSA. This CDR3 has 14 amino acids. CDR3: CASSPKAPQETQYF. In DNA, the CDR3 is TGTGCCAGCAGCCCGAAGGCACCCCAAGAGACCCAGTACTTC.

The rearrangement joins TRBV10-2 to TRBJ2-7; D remains ambiguous. Germline CDR1 WSHSY, CDR2 SAAADI. The V gene lost 2 bases and the J gene lost 1 base, with 6 bases spanning the gap. There are 13 residues in the CDR3. The CDR3 here is CASSEPPSYEQYF. CDR3 sequence (DNA): TGCGCCAGCAGTGAGCCCCCTTCCTACGAGCAGTACTTC.

In this sample, this clonotype turned up once. A read error may be the cause here, since a much bigger clone is one base away. The chain is built from TRBV7-3 and TRBJ2-5; D is ambiguous. Trimming shortened V by 5 bases and J by 5 bases, and 15 bases separated the two germline ends. The V gene's germline CDR1 is SGHTA and CDR2 FQGTGA. The CDR3 consists of 14 residues. CDR3 nucleotides: TGTGCCAGCAGCACTATCCCGGTTCTGGAGACCCAGTACTTC. Translated, it gives CASSTIPVLETQYF.

This clonotype was seen a few times. The chain uses TRBV29-1 and TRBJ2-2, with 12 nucleotides matching TRBD1. Germline assignment: CDR1 SQVTM and CDR2 ANQGSEA. V was pared by 7 bases and J by 6 bases, with 6 bases of the junction left unmatched. The CDR3 sequence is 14 residues long. The CDR3 DNA reads as TGCAGCGCCCTGGGACAGGGGGCTTCCGGGGAGCTGTTTTTT. Its protein product is CSALGQGASGELFF.

This clonotype was picked up a small number of times. The V gene is TRBV12-3 or TRBV12-4, the J gene TRBJ1-1, with 9 bases matching TRBD1. The trim removed 2 bases at V and 0 bases at J, leaving 10 bases unmatched. The CDR3 sequence is 18 residues long. CDR3 bases: TGTGCCAGCAGTTTACCCTGGGGGAGGACAGGGGTGAACACTGAAGCTTTCTTT. As protein: CASSLPWGRTGVNTEAFF.

This clonotype was found a few times. The gene calls are TRBV7-9 and TRBJ2-1; D is perhaps TRBD2 (5 bases). The DNA end is more similar to TRBJ2-7, so the J call may be wrong. Germline loops: CDR1 SEHNR, CDR2 FQNEAQ (reference sequence). CDR3 length: 15 residues. The CDR3 nucleotides read TGTGCCAGCAGCTGGGGAGCTATGAGCTCCTACGAGCAGTACTTC. It codes for CASSWGAMSSYEQYF.

This clonotype was detected a few times. The chain couples TRBV12-3 or TRBV12-4 to TRBJ2-3; no reliable D call. V was cut by 2 bases and J by 5 bases, with 11 bases left in between. The CDR3 is made up of 14 amino acids. The CDR3 loop is CASSLQSSVDTQYF. The CDR3 DNA is TGTGCCAGCAGTTTACAAAGTAGTGTAGATACGCAGTATTTT.

The chain combines TRBV20-1 with TRBJ2-5; 7 bases line up with TRBD1. Germline CDR1 DFQATT, CDR2 SNEGSKA (reference sequence). There are 15 residues in the CDR3. Trimming took 4 bases from V and 2 from J; bases not matched to a gene: 10. CDR3 DNA sequence: TGCAGTGCTACACGGGACAGAGCTTTTCAAGAGACCCAGTACTTC. Its protein product is CSATRDRAFQETQYF.

CDR3: CASSARTGDIAEAFF. The CDR3 nucleotides are TGTGCCAGCAGCGCCCGGACAGGGGATATCGCTGAAGCTTTCTTT. V gene TRBV7-9 combines with J gene TRBJ1-1; TRBD1 agrees at 9 bases. The CDR3 covers 15 residues. J was trimmed by 6 bases and V by 5 bases; bases with no gene match: 10. The germline V gene encodes CDR1 SEHNR and CDR2 FQNEAQ (reference sequence). Supplemented by reference TRBV7-9 and TRBJ1-1, the full variable domain reads DTGVSQNPRHKITKRGQNVTFRCDPISEHNRLYWYRQTLGQGPEFLTYFQNEAQLEKSRLLSDRFSAERPKGSFSTLEIQRTEQGDSAMYLCASSARTGDIAEAFFGQGTRLTVV.

The chain joins TRBV15 to TRBJ1-4; D perhaps matches TRBD1 (6 bases). Trimming shortened V by 0 bases and J by 7 bases, and 15 bases separated the two germline ends. Germline CDR1 LNHNV, CDR2 YYDKDF (reference sequence). The CDR3 runs to 16 residues. CDR3 DNA: TGTGCCACCAGCAGAGACGGGACAAAAACGGGTGAAAAACTGTTTTTT. Translating it yields CATSRDGTKTGEKLFF. The whole variable domain, filled in from reference TRBV15 and TRBJ1-4, reads DAMVIQNPRYQVTQFGKPVTLSCSQTLNHNVMYWYQQKSSQAPKLLFHYYDKDFNNEADTPDNFQSRRPNTSFCFLDIRSPGLGDTAMYLCATSRDGTKTGEKLFFGSGTQLSVL.

The chain recombines TRBV28 with TRBJ1-4; D perhaps matches TRBD1 (5 bases). Germline V lookup: CDR1 MDHEN, CDR2 SYDVKM. V was pared by 8 bases and J by 7 bases, with 20 bases between. CDR3 length equals 15 residues. The CDR3 sequence: CASRSGPGAGEKLFF. CDR3 nucleotides: TGTGCCAGCCGTTCAGGACCCGGGGCTGGTGAAAAACTGTTTTTT.

This clonotype was counted only a few times. The rearrangement links TRBV25-1 to TRBJ2-4, with a weak D call TRBD1 (5 bases). CDR3 length: 15 amino acids. Trimming removed 2 bases at V and 1 base at J, with 9 bases between. Germline values: CDR1 MGHDK, CDR2 SYGVNS. In DNA form, the CDR3 reads TGTGCCAGCAGTGAAAGTTCAGGGGCCAAAAACATTCAGTACTTC. Translation gives CASSESSGAKNIQYF. Filled out from reference TRBV25-1 and TRBJ2-4, the complete variable domain reads EADIYQTPRYLVIGTGKKITLECSQTMGHDKMYWYQQDPGMELHLIHYSYGVNSTEKGDLSSESTVSRIRTEHFPLTLESARPSHTSQYLCASSESSGAKNIQYFGAGTRLSVL.

The sample holds many counts of this clonotype. The V gene is TRBV10-2, the J gene TRBJ2-5, with 8 bases lining up with TRBD2. This CDR3 contains 14 residues. The V and J ends lost 4 bases and 5 bases, in that order; junction bases with no gene match: 6. In germline, CDR1 is WSHSY, CDR2 SAAADI. The CDR3 sequence: CASSGGAGEETQYF. CDR3 nucleotides: TGCGCCAGCAGTGGTGGAGCGGGAGAGGAGACCCAGTACTTC.

This chain connects TRBV20-1 to TRBJ2-2, with a weak D call TRBD2 (6 bases). The CDR3 covers 14 residues. The V end was cut by 6 bases, the J end by 0 bases, with 11 bases between. Germline V gene lookup returns CDR1 DFQATT and CDR2 SNEGSKA (reference sequence). The CDR3 nucleotides are TGCAGTGCGGCGGGACGGGCGAACACCGGGGAGCTGTTTTTT. Amino acid sequence: CSAAGRANTGELFF.

This clonotype has more than one count but fewer than ten. The CDR3 protein is CASSLRAPDTQYF. The CDR3 bases are TGCGCCAGCAGCTTAAGAGCACCGGATACGCAGTATTTT. The J gene is TRBJ2-3, the V gene TRBV5-1, with D unresolved. Germline assignment: CDR1 SGHRS and CDR2 YFSETQ. The germline V and J ends were trimmed by 2 bases and 6 bases, with 10 bases remaining between them. The CDR3 is 13 residues long.

This clonotype came up a few times. The chain couples TRBV5-1 to TRBJ2-6, with D unresolved. Germline values: CDR1 SGHRS, CDR2 YFSETQ. CDR3 size: 15 residues. Trimming took 2 bases from V and 0 from J, leaving 6 bases between them. This chain's CDR3 is CASSFRLSGANVLTF. The CDR3 coding sequence is TGCGCCAGCAGCTTTCGTCTCTCTGGGGCCAACGTCCTGACTTTC. Filled out from reference TRBV5-1 and TRBJ2-6, the complete variable domain reads KAGVTQTPRYLIKTRGQQVTLSCSPISGHRSVSWYQQTPGQGLQFLFEYFSETQRNKGNFPGRFSGRQFSNSRSEMNVSTLELGDSALYLCASSFRLSGANVLTFGAGSRLTVL.

This sequence joins TRBV4-1 and TRBJ1-4; TRBD1 is a possible D gene (6 bases). The CDR3 is 16 residues long. Trimming shortened V by 3 bases and J by 7 bases, and 18 bases separated the two germline ends. Germline-derived CDR1 and CDR2 are MGHRA and YSYEKL. CDR3 DNA: TGCGCCAGCAGCCAGACCGAACAGGGACTTAGTGAAAAACTGTTTTTT. The encoded protein is CASSQTEQGLSEKLFF.